The 21 T cell receptor beta chains listed next were all sequenced from one sample in a study of shared clonotypes between healthy human individuals. Clones were read by immunoSEQ multiplex PCR, and TCRdb kept only the in-frame ones, dropping some. The table includes around 2.3 million clones, nearly 97% detected once. Sequenced material: naive CD4+ T cells sorted from blood. Regarding subset: CD45RA+ positively selected. The receptors were gathered from a young man in good health.

As concerns this clone: In the same sample, other DNA sequences code for this CDR3. The chain's CDR3 is CASSLVGEQYF. Written as DNA, the CDR3 is TGTGCCAGCAGCTTAGTCGGGGAGCAGTACTTC. The chain carries TRBV11-2 and TRBJ2-7; D unresolved. This CDR3 contains 11 residues. Germline V gene data show CDR1 as SGHAT and CDR2 as FQNNGV. The V and J ends lost 1 base and 7 bases respectively, with 5 bases between them. Using reference TRBV11-2 and TRBJ2-7 for the parts outside the CDR3, the full variable domain is EAGVAQSPRYKIIEKRQSVAFWCNPISGHATLYWYQQILGQGPKLLIQFQNNGVVDDSQLPKDRFSAERLKGVDSTLKIQPAKLEDSAVYLCASSLVGEQYFGPGTRLTVT.

This sequence joins TRBV9 and TRBJ2-1; TRBD2 aligns across 10 bases. The CDR3 has 18 residues. Germline assignment: CDR1 SGDLS and CDR2 YYNGEE. V lost 2 bases, J lost 1 base, and 9 bases stayed unmatched. In nucleotides, the CDR3 is TGTGCCAGCAGCGTCGAGAATAGCGGGAGGTTATCCTACAATGAGCAGTTCTTC. Its protein is CASSVENSGRLSYNEQFF.

On this clone: Other DNA sequences in this specimen translate into the identical CDR3. The rearrangement joins TRBV19 to TRBJ1-2; D possibly corresponds to TRBD1 (6 bases). Deletions cut 3 bases from V and 2 bases from J, with 7 bases between. CDR1 is LNHDA and CDR2 is SQIVND in the germline V gene (reference sequence). This CDR3 is built from 13 residues. The CDR3, as DNA: TGTGCCAGTAGTATCACAGGGAACTATGGCTACACCTTC. Its translation: CASSITGNYGYTF.

V gene TRBV6-1 combines with J gene TRBJ2-3; D remains ambiguous. Trimming removed 7 bases from V and 1 base from J, with 9 bases in between. The germline CDR1 and CDR2 sequences are MNHNS and SASEGT. CDR3 length: 13 residues. This chain's CDR3 is CASTVRGTDTQYF. Written as DNA, the CDR3 is TGTGCCAGCACCGTAAGGGGCACAGATACGCAGTATTTT.

The chain couples TRBV29-1 to TRBJ1-4; D unclear. The CDR3 has 16 residues. Germline CDR1 SQVTM, CDR2 ANQGSEA. V was clipped by 6 bases and J by 0 bases, with 17 bases between them. Here the CDR3 reads CSVLLRRTATNEKLFF. The CDR3 region has the DNA TGCAGCGTCCTCCTTCGACGGACCGCAACTAATGAAAAACTGTTTTTT. The full variable domain, in which reference TRBV29-1 and TRBJ1-4 provide the parts outside the CDR3, is SAVISQKPSRDICQRGTSLTIQCQVDSQVTMMFWYRQQPGQSLTLIATANQGSEATYESGFVIDKFPISRPNLTFSTLTVSNMSPEDSSIYLCSVLLRRTATNEKLFFGSGTQLSVL.

The rearrangement joins TRBV7-2 to TRBJ2-6; possible D gene TRBD1, 5 bases. The CDR3 sequence is 15 residues long. Germline V lookup: CDR1 SGHTA, CDR2 FQGNSA. The germline V and J ends were trimmed by 7 bases and 2 bases, with 12 bases remaining between them. For the CDR3, the DNA is TGTGCCAGCAACCCAGGGTTCACTGGGGCCAACGTCCTGACTTTC. This sequence encodes CASNPGFTGANVLTF.

This chain links TRBV27 with TRBJ2-6; D not certain. Per the germline V gene, CDR1 is MNHEY and CDR2 is SMNVEV (reference sequence). The ends were cut back, 3 bases at V and 0 bases at J, with 9 bases in the middle. The CDR3 loop spans 16 amino acids. CDR3 DNA sequence: TGTGCCAGCAGTTTCACGGATCTCTCTGGGGCCAACGTCCTGACTTTC. Residues: CASSFTDLSGANVLTF.

This clone was seen once. V usage is TRBV6-6 and J usage is TRBJ1-1; 11 bases match TRBD1. CDR1 and CDR2 from the germline V gene are MNHNY and SVGAGI (reference sequence). After removal of 2 bases from V and 5 bases from J, the junction contained 4 bases not matched to a gene. CDR3 length equals 15 residues. The CDR3 region is CASSYGTGGTTEAFF. CDR3 nucleotide sequence: TGTGCCAGCAGTTACGGGACAGGGGGGACGACTGAAGCTTTCTTT.

The chain links TRBV7-9 to TRBJ1-1, with a possible D match to TRBD1 (6 bases). Trimming stripped 5 bases from V and 0 bases from J, with 16 bases between. The CDR3 spans 16 residues. Germline lookup yields CDR1 SEHNR and CDR2 FQNEAQ (reference sequence). CDR3 sequence: CASSLGFGDMNTEAFF. CDR3 nucleotides: TGTGCCAGCAGCCTAGGTTTTGGGGACATGAACACTGAAGCTTTCTTT.

Turning to this clone: Other nucleotide sequences from this sample produce the same CDR3. The genes are TRBV18 and TRBJ2-7; D gene unclear. Trimming left V 2 bases short and J 0 bases short, with 8 bases between. The CDR3 runs to 14 residues. Germline loops: CDR1 KGHSH, CDR2 LQKENI. As DNA, the CDR3 is TGTGCCAGCTCACCAGTCGCAAGCTCCTACGAGCAGTACTTC. This codes for CASSPVASSYEQYF.

The DNA of the CDR3 is TGTGCCAGCAGCTCAGTCCGGGACACCTACGAGCAGTACTTC. This encodes CASSSVRDTYEQYF. The V call is TRBV13, the J call TRBJ2-7; D possibly corresponds to TRBD1 (6 bases). Germline loops: CDR1 PRHDT, CDR2 FYEKMQ (reference sequence). CDR3 length: 14 residues. V was shortened by 4 bases and J by 2 bases, with 12 bases between the two germline ends.

This chain connects TRBV4-3 to TRBJ2-4, with D uncertain. V gave up 1 base and J gave up 0 bases, with 7 bases separating them. This CDR3 region has 15 residues. Germline loops: CDR1 LGHNA, CDR2 YSLEER. CDR3 protein: CASSQGALAKNIQYF. The CDR3 DNA reads TGCGCCAGCAGCCAAGGGGCCCTAGCCAAAAACATTCAGTACTTC.

The chain employs TRBV5-1 and TRBJ2-3, with 7 bases matching TRBD1. This CDR3 region has 14 residues. Germline V gene data show CDR1 as SGHRS and CDR2 as YFSETQ. Trimming removed 4 bases from V and 6 bases from J; junction bases left unmatched: 8. CDR3 protein: CASSLETGRDTQYF. CDR3 coding DNA: TGCGCCAGCAGCCTCGAGACAGGGCGGGATACGCAGTATTTT.

The V gene is TRBV7-3, the J gene TRBJ1-5, with 8 nucleotides matching TRBD1. CDR3 length equals 19 residues. V shed 5 bases and J 2 bases; nucleotides not matched to a gene: 17. Germline lookup yields CDR1 SGHTA and CDR2 FQGTGA. The CDR3 reads CASSHPGQGNVYGNQPQHF. The DNA for the CDR3 is TGTGCCAGCAGCCACCCTGGACAGGGAAATGTCTATGGCAATCAGCCCCAGCATTTT.

This sequence joins TRBV27 and TRBJ1-2, with D maybe TRBD1 (5 bases). V was pared by 7 bases and J by 4 bases, with 13 bases between. CDR1 MNHEY and CDR2 SMNVEV come from the germline V gene (reference sequence). This CDR3 is 13 amino acids long. Written as DNA, the CDR3 is TGTGCCAGCATGGGGGTTATCGGCTATGGCTACACCTTC. This sequence encodes CASMGVIGYGYTF.

V gene TRBV7-8 combines with J gene TRBJ2-7; the D is unclear. Trimming shortened V by 5 bases and J by 2 bases, and 13 bases separated the two germline ends. Germline CDR1 reads SGHVS; CDR2 reads FQNEAQ. This CDR3 contains 14 residues. DNA of the CDR3: TGTGCCAGCAGCGTCGACGGCGGCCCCTACGAGCAGTACTTC. It translates to CASSVDGGPYEQYF.

The chain couples TRBV15 to TRBJ2-7, with D possibly being TRBD2 (6 bases). The CDR3 is 15 residues long. V was shortened by 3 bases and J by 4 bases, with 16 bases between the two germline ends. Germline CDR1 is LNHNV and CDR2 is YYDKDF (reference sequence). CDR3 region: CATSSAPGLLYEQYF. CDR3 DNA sequence: TGTGCCACCAGCAGTGCTCCGGGACTCTTATACGAGCAGTACTTC.

The genes are TRBV11-2 and TRBJ2-1, with TRBD1 identical over 7 bases. Germline trimming cut 5 bases from V and 4 bases from J; bases unmatched to any gene: 11. The CDR3 covers 16 residues. Germline V gives CDR1 SGHAT, CDR2 FQNNGV. In nucleotides, the CDR3 is TGTGCCAGCAGCACCCTCCGGGACAGCCTATACAATGAGCAGTTCTTC. Its translation: CASSTLRDSLYNEQFF.

The rearrangement uses TRBV7-6 and TRBJ2-7, with D maybe TRBD1 (5 bases). The V gene lost 4 bases and the J gene lost 6 bases, with 22 bases spanning the gap. This CDR3 is built from 16 residues. In germline, CDR1 is SGHVS, CDR2 FNYEAQ. The CDR3 nucleotides are TGTGCCAGCAGCTCTGAAGTCGGACAACCCCAGCGCGAGCAGTACTTC. It specifies CASSSEVGQPQREQYF.

V gene TRBV5-1 combines with J gene TRBJ2-5, with D hard to call. CDR1 SGHRS and CDR2 YFSETQ come from the germline V gene. Trimming pared 0 bases from V and 1 base from J, leaving 10 bases between. CDR3 length equals 15 residues. The CDR3 bases are TGCGCCAGCAGCTTGGCCCTAGGACGCCAAGAGACCCAGTACTTC. Translating gives CASSLALGRQETQYF.

This clone was detected only once. The chain combines TRBV27 with TRBJ2-6, with a tentative D call TRBD1 (6 bases). CDR1 is MNHEY and CDR2 is SMNVEV in the germline V gene (reference sequence). V shed 5 bases and J shed 0 bases, with 14 bases lying between them. The CDR3 is 17 amino acids. The CDR3 nucleotides read TGTGCCAGCAGTGGGGCCCAGACAGGCTCTGGGGCCAACGTCCTGACTTTC. As protein: CASSGAQTGSGANVLTF.